This T cell receptor (beta chain) originates from a study of cytomegalovirus exposure and HLA in healthy donors. With 60 Vbeta and 13 Jbeta primers, the PCR was carried out. The assay was immunoSEQ multiplex PCR, and TCRdb's table has in-frame clones only and misses some. This table has about 180,000 clones, around three quarters appearing once. CDR1 is SEHNR and CDR2 is FQNEAQ in the germline V gene (reference sequence). The CDR3 runs 15 residues. J lost 5 bases, V lost 1 base, and 2 bases had no gene match. Material for sequencing was PBMCs. The receptor was derived from a woman aged 25 to 39 in good health and CMV-seropositive. This rearrangement joins TRBV7-9 to TRBJ1-4; 9 nucleotides agree with TRBD1. CDR3 DNA: TGTGCCAGCAGCTTAGGGACAGGGGTAAATGAAAAACTGTTTTTT. It encodes CASSLGTGVNEKLFF.